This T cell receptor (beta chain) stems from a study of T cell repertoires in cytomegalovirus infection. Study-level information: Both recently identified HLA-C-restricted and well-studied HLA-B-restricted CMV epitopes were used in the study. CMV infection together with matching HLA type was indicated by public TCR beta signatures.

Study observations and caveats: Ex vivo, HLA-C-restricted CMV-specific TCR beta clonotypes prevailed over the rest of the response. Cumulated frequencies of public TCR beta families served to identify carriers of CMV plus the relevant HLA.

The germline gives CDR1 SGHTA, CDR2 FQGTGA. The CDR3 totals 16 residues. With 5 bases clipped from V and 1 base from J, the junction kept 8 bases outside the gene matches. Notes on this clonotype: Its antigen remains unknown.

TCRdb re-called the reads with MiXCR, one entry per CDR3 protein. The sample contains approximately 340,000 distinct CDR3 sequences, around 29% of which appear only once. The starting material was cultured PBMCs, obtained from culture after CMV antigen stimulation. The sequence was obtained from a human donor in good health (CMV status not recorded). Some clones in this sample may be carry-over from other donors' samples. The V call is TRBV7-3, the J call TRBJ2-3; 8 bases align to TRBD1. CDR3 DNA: TGTGCCAGCAGCGCAACCGGGGACAGGCGCACAGATACGCAGTATTTT. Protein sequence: CASSATGDRRTDTQYF.